The T cell receptor (beta chain) under discussion was sequenced for a study of sequential checkpoint blockade in melanoma. Overall study context: Arm A got nivolumab then ipilimumab; arm B the reverse, 1:1. Each arm's sequence ended with maintenance nivolumab.

V was clipped by 10 bases and J by 8 bases, with 14 bases between them. This CDR3 region has 11 residues. Germline V gives CDR1 LNHDA, CDR2 SQIVND (reference sequence). As for treatment: randomized to nivolumab then ipilimumab (arm A) or the reverse (arm B). DNA-damaging chemotherapy had not been given to any patient beforehand. Sorted cells were live CD3+CD8+, lacking CD19 and CD56, from PBMCs. Clones were read by immunoSEQ multiplex PCR, and TCRdb kept only the in-frame ones, dropping some. The table has about 5,700 clones, roughly 87% seen once; the top ten hold roughly 10%. The chain has TRBV19 and TRBJ1-2; D gene uncertain. The specimen was CD8+ T cells sorted from blood (inferred from file names), collected from a patient given nivolumab and ipilimumab in sequence. The receptor was isolated from a human donor with melanoma. CDR3 region: CAIREGDGYTF. The CDR3 nucleotides are TGTGCCATCCGAGAGGGAGACGGCTACACCTTC.